The rows below give T cell receptor beta chains drawn from one sample of a study of blood T cell repertoires in COVID-19. Repertoires were generated with immunoSEQ multiplex PCR, while TCRdb's copy carries only in-frame clones and drops some. The table lists fewer than 250,000 clones, about 85% of them singletons. The specimen sequenced was peripheral blood. All receptors derive from an elderly woman with COVID-19, enrolled during active disease. CDR3s include the opening cysteine and the closing phenylalanine or tryptophan. A D gene is named only where the DNA matches it firmly. Clone size is shown for a subset of rows, as once, few, many or a class of expanded clone.

NA,TRBJ1-5,NA,TRBV28,TGTGCCAGCAGCGCTGGGTGGGAGGCCTGGAGCAATCAGCCCCAGCATTTT,CASSAGWEAWSNQPQHF
NA,TRBJ1-1,TRBD1,TRBV5-1,TGCGCCAGCAGCTCCCAGGGACAGGGGGAGAACACTGAAGCTTTCTTT,CASSSQGQGENTEAFF
few,TRBJ1-5,NA,TRBV19,TGTGCCAGTAGTATAGTGAGGGGGTCTGATCAGCCCCAGCATTTT,CASSIVRGSDQPQHF
NA,TRBJ1-2,TRBD1,TRBV28,TGTGCCAGCAGTTTAGGTGGACAGGGGGGCCTTCTGGACTATGGCTACACCTTC,CASSLGGQGGLLDYGYTF
few,TRBJ2-2,NA,TRBV11-2,TGTGCCAGCAGCTGGGGGCGGGAGCTGTTTTTT,CASSWGRELFF
NA,TRBJ2-7,NA,TRBV5-4,TGTGCCAGCAGCGTCCCAGATACCTACGAGCAGTACTTC,CASSVPDTYEQYF
few,TRBJ1-1,NA,TRBV29-1,TGCAGCGTCCGTTCAGGGTTCGTGGCCACTGAAGCTTTCTTT,CSVRSGFVATEAFF
NA,TRBJ2-7,NA,TRBV16,TGTGCCAGCAGCCAATCGATCGGGTCCCGGTACTTC,CASSQSIGSRYF
once,TRBJ1-5,TRBD1,TRBV7-2,TGTGCCAGCAGCTTAGATACCTCGGGCAGGGGGGCCTATACCAAGCCCCAGCATTTT,CASSLDTSGRGAYTKPQHF
NA,TRBJ2-2,TRBD2,TRBV9,TGTGCCAGCAGCGTCCTTATGGGGGGGACCGGGGAGCTGTTTTTT,CASSVLMGGTGELFF
NA,TRBJ1-4,NA,TRBV29-1,TGCAGCGTTGAAGATCGAGGACAGAGACTGTTTTTT,CSVEDRGQRLFF
NA,TRBJ1-3,NA,TRBV5-4,TGTGCCAGCAGCTTGGCCTCGAGGAGCTCTGGAAACACCATATATTTT,CASSLASRSSGNTIYF
once,TRBJ2-2,TRBD1,TRBV30,TGTGCCGCCGGGAAGGGGGCTGGCACCGGGGAGCTGTTTTTT,CAAGKGAGTGELFF
once,TRBJ2-2,TRBD1,TRBV4-1,TGCGCCAGCAGCCAGGACGGACAGGGGACGAACGGGGAGCTGTTTTTT,CASSQDGQGTNGELFF
NA,TRBJ2-3,TRBD2,TRBV11-2,TGTGCCAGCAGCTTATCTAGCGGTAGGACAGATACGCAGTATTTT,CASSLSSGRTDTQYF
NA,TRBJ2-5,NA,TRBV7-9,TGTGCCAGCAGCTTAAAAGGACTAACAGAAGAGACCCAGTACTTC,CASSLKGLTEETQYF
few,TRBJ2-5,NA,TRBV28,TGTGCCAGCAGTTTAGGAGGGGTCCAAGAGACCCAGTACTTC,CASSLGGVQETQYF
NA,TRBJ2-5,TRBD2,TRBV10-3,TGTGCCATCAGGGTAGCGGGGGGGCCCCGAGAGACCCAGTACTTC,CAIRVAGGPRETQYF
NA,TRBJ1-4,TRBD1,TRBV6-1,TGTGCCAGCAGTGAAGGGTGGGGGACAGTCGATGAAAAACTGTTTTTT,CASSEGWGTVDEKLFF
NA,TRBJ1-1,TRBD1,TRBV2,TGTGCCAGCAGTGGACAGGGGACTGAAGCTTTCTTT,CASSGQGTEAFF
NA,TRBJ2-3,TRBD1,TRBV5-1,TGCGCCAGCAGCCTTACCCCCGGGACAGGGGCAGATACGCAGTATTTT,CASSLTPGTGADTQYF
NA,TRBJ1-1,NA,TRBV7-2,TGTGCCAGCAGCTTTTCTGGGGCGAAGACTGAAGCTTTCTTT,CASSFSGAKTEAFF
NA,TRBJ1-1,NA,TRBV27,TGTGCCAGCAGTCCGGACGACAGGAACACTGAAGCTTTCTTT,CASSPDDRNTEAFF
once,TRBJ1-5,NA,TRBV25-1,TGTGCCAGCAGTGCACAGATTAATCAGCCCCAGCATTTT,CASSAQINQPQHF
NA,TRBJ2-3,TRBD2,TRBV11-2,TGTGCCAGTCGACTAGCGGGGGCAGATACGCAGTATTTT,CASRLAGADTQYF
NA,TRBJ1-2,NA,TRBV7-9,TGTGCCAGCAGGGTAGACGGAGCCGGCGGGGGCTACACCTTC,CASRVDGAGGGYTF
NA,TRBJ2-5,TRBD2,TRBV9,TGTGCCAGCAGCGTAGGGCCGGGACTAGCGGGGGGTCAAGAGACCCAGTACTTC,CASSVGPGLAGGQETQYF
NA,TRBJ1-6,NA,TRBV27,TGTGCCAGCAGCCGCGGGGATAGCTCCTATAATTCACCCCTCCACTTT,CASSRGDSSYNSPLHF
NA,TRBJ2-2,NA,TRBV2,TGTGCCAGCAGTGAATCCCTGAACACCGGGGAGCTGTTTTTT,CASSESLNTGELFF
NA,TRBJ1-2,TRBD1,TRBV10-3,TGTGCCATCAGTGAAGGTAGTGGGACAGGAAGGAACTACACCTTC,CAISEGSGTGRNYTF
NA,TRBJ1-2,TRBD1,TRBV6-5,TGTGCCAGCAGTTACTCGACAGGGTCGGCCTATGGCTACACCTTC,CASSYSTGSAYGYTF
NA,TRBJ2-5,NA,TRBV5-6,TGTGCCAGCAGCCGAGGGGGGACCCAGTACTTC,CASSRGGTQYF
few,TRBJ1-1,NA,TRBV19,TGTGCCAGTGCAGGGAGGGGTCAAATGAACACTGAAGCTTTCTTT,CASAGRGQMNTEAFF
NA,TRBJ2-3,TRBD2,TRBV10-3,TGTGCCATCAGTGAACTCGCGGGGGGGATCACAGATACGCAGTATTTT,CAISELAGGITDTQYF
NA,TRBJ1-1,NA,TRBV7-2,TGTGCCAGCAGCTTGACATACCAGGTGGCCACTGAAGCTTTCTTT,CASSLTYQVATEAFF
NA,TRBJ2-1,TRBD1,TRBV9,TGTGCCAGCAGCCCCCGGACAGGGGGGACCTACAATGAGCAGTTCTTC,CASSPRTGGTYNEQFF
NA,TRBJ1-1,TRBD1,TRBV7-8,TGTGCCAGCAGCCCTACAGGGGCTCGGGCTTTCTTT,CASSPTGARAFF
once,TRBJ1-1,NA,TRBV5-1,TGCGCCAGCAGCTGGCAGGGGACGAACACTGAAGCTTTCTTT,CASSWQGTNTEAFF
NA,TRBJ1-5,NA,TRBV19,TGTGCCAGTATACGGACTAATAGCAATCAGCCCCAGCATTTT,CASIRTNSNQPQHF
NA,TRBJ2-2,NA,TRBV5-4,TGTGCCAGCAGCCCTCCCGACCGGGGGGCCGGTAGCACCGGGGAGCTGTTTTTT,CASSPPDRGAGSTGELFF
once,TRBJ2-7,TRBD2,TRBV28,TGTGCCAGCAGGTCACTAGCGGCATCCTACGAGCAGTACTTC,CASRSLAASYEQYF
NA,TRBJ2-5,NA,TRBV6-2/TRBV6-3,TGTGCCAGCAGCAGAGGAGAGACCCAGTACTTC,CASSRGETQYF